The 5 T cell receptor beta chains below all came from one sample that was sequenced in a study of blood T cell repertoires in COVID-19. The data were produced by immunoSEQ multiplex PCR, yet TCRdb's version contains in-frame clones alone and is incomplete. The sample lists some 70,000 clones, 89% occurring once. Sequenced sample: peripheral blood. These receptors were collected from a man between 45 and 60 years old with active COVID-19.

The CDR3 DNA reads as TGTGCCAGCAGACGGTCGGGGGATGAGACCCAGTACTTC. Translation: CASRRSGDETQYF. The chain recombines TRBV6-5 with TRBJ2-5; D might be TRBD2 (6 bases). The CDR3 consists of 13 residues. Trimming shortened V by 6 bases and J by 5 bases, and 13 bases separated the two germline ends. Per the germline V gene, CDR1 is MNHEY and CDR2 is SVGAGI.

The V call is TRBV29-1, the J call TRBJ2-1, with TRBD2 matching over 8 bases. V shed 7 bases and J 4 bases; nucleotides not matched to a gene: 12. CDR1 and CDR2 from the germline V gene are SQVTM and ANQGSEA. The CDR3 is made up of 15 amino acids. CDR3 DNA sequence: TGCAGCGCCCAACTTCGGGGGGGGGCTTACAATGAGCAGTTCTTC. Its translation: CSAQLRGGAYNEQFF.

This chain joins TRBV9 and TRBJ2-5; a weak D match, TRBD2 (5 bases). Between the trimmed V and J ends, which lost 2 bases and 0 bases, there was a span of 11 bases. CDR1 and CDR2 (germline): SGDLS, YYNGEE. The length of the CDR3 is 15 residues. The CDR3 region is CASSVLGAYQETQYF. In nucleotides, the CDR3 is TGTGCCAGCAGCGTCCTGGGAGCGTACCAAGAGACCCAGTACTTC.

This CDR3 reads CASSIGWLGGDNEQFF. CDR3 nucleotide sequence: TGTGCCAGTAGTATTGGCTGGCTGGGGGGGGACAATGAGCAGTTCTTC. This chain links TRBV19 with TRBJ2-1, with 7 bases that match TRBD2. Germline-derived CDR1 and CDR2 are LNHDA and SQIVND (reference sequence). CDR3 length: 16 residues. V gave up 3 bases and J gave up 5 bases; unmatched junction bases: 10.

The chain recombines TRBV27 with TRBJ2-6, with D unresolved. CDR1 is MNHEY and CDR2 is SMNVEV in the germline V gene (reference sequence). There are 15 residues in the CDR3. Trimming shortened V by 7 bases and J by 0 bases, and 10 bases separated the two germline ends. CDR3 protein: CASTPLSSGANVLTF. The CDR3 nucleotides read TGTGCCAGCACTCCCCTTAGCTCTGGGGCCAACGTCCTGACTTTC.